This record looks at one T cell receptor beta chain sequence and its context. These data belong to a study of spatial heterogeneity in lung cancer. Study summary: Raw-read counts averaged over ten per unique TCR and UMI combination.

Single TCR cDNA molecules each had their own unique molecular identifier. TCRdb independently ran MiXCR on the 5' RACE reads; one entry per CDR3 protein. Of 65,000 to 85,000 distinct CDR3 sequences detected, more than 15% appear once; the ten largest clones hold less than 7.5%. The CDR3 length is 15 residues. V was trimmed by 4 bases and J by 2 bases, leaving 15 bases between them. Germline V lookup: CDR1 MDHEN, CDR2 SYDVKM. Time point: sample taken at primary tumor resection. Sequencing was performed on whole RNA extracted from tumor and nontumor lung tissue, or from frozen PBMC, and the material was left unsorted. Donation came from 70 or so patients with untreated early-stage non-small cell lung cancer.

Sequencing used PBMCs, obtained at surgery. This chain uses TRBV28 with TRBJ2-7; possible D gene TRBD2, 7 bases. The sequence was collected from a male donor with early-stage non-small cell lung cancer. CDR3 loop: CASSSGGHPTYEQYF. CDR3 coding DNA: TGTGCCAGCAGTTCGGGGGGACACCCAACCTACGAGCAGTACTTC.